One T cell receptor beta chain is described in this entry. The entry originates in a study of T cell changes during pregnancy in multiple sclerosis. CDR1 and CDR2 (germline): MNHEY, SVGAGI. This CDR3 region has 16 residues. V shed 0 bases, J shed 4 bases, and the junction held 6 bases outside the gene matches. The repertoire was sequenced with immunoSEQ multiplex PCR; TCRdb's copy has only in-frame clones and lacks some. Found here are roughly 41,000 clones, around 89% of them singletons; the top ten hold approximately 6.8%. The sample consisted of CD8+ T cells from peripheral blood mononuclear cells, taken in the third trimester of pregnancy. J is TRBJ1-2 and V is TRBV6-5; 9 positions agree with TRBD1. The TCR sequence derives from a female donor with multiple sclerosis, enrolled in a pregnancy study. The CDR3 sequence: CASSYSFTGGGYGYTF. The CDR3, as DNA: TGTGCCAGCAGTTACTCCTTTACAGGGGGCGGCTATGGCTACACCTTC.